The 5 T cell receptor beta chains presented below share a single source sample, sequenced in a study of HIV-infected patients and healthy controls. Reverse transcription used about 510 ng RNA and constant-region primers for alpha and beta. Each of the alpha and beta chains got its own library through chain-specific third strand synthesis with indices. TCRdb called the 5' RACE reads again in MiXCR, with one record for every CDR3 protein. The sample lists 15,000 to 20,000 distinct CDR3 sequences, under 9.5% occurring once. Antiretroviral therapy had run roughly three months, about 14 weeks, before follow-up blood collection. The repertoire came from unfractionated whole blood and reflected all unsorted peripheral T cells. The sample here was blood, taken during antiretroviral therapy. All receptors derive from an adult with HIV infection.

The sample holds many counts of this clonotype. This chain links TRBV30 with TRBJ1-1, with D possibly being TRBD1 (6 bases). CDR3 length equals 17 residues. V gave up 2 bases and J gave up 1 base, with 20 bases separating them. Germline CDR1 and CDR2: GTSNPN and SVGIG (reference sequence). The CDR3 nucleotides read TGTGCCTGGAGTTACTTAGCTCCCACGACAGGGAACACTGAAGCTTTCTTT. Translated: CAWSYLAPTTGNTEAFF.

This clonotype was observed many times. The chain links TRBV7-9 to TRBJ1-1; D is unclear. Between the trimmed V and J ends, which lost 4 bases and 4 bases, there was a span of 10 bases. This CDR3 contains 13 residues. CDR1 and CDR2 from the germline V gene are SEHNR and FQNEAQ (reference sequence). The CDR3 region has the DNA TGTGCCAGCAGCTCGGACCCAGTCACTGAAGCTTTCTTT. Translation gives CASSSDPVTEAFF. Combining the CDR3 with reference TRBV7-9 and TRBJ1-1 gives the whole variable domain DTGVSQNPRHKITKRGQNVTFRCDPISEHNRLYWYRQTLGQGPEFLTYFQNEAQLEKSRLLSDRFSAERPKGSFSTLEIQRTEQGDSAMYLCASSSDPVTEAFFGQGTRLTVV.

This clonotype was recorded many times. The chain recombines TRBV12-3 or TRBV12-4 with TRBJ2-5; 8 nucleotides agree with TRBD2. J was trimmed by 2 bases and V by 1 base; bases with no gene match: 9. This CDR3 is 17 amino acids long. The CDR3 is CASSLVGTSGRQETQYF. CDR3 nucleotide sequence: TGTGCCAGCAGTTTAGTAGGCACTAGCGGACGTCAAGAGACCCAGTACTTC.

This clonotype has at least ten counts. J is TRBJ1-1 and V is TRBV7-2; tentative D call: TRBD1 (6 bases). CDR3 length equals 13 residues. Germline V gene data show CDR1 as SGHTA and CDR2 as FQGNSA. The V end was cut by 4 bases, the J end by 5 bases, with 11 bases between. Written as DNA, the CDR3 is TGTGCCAGCAGCTCCGAGAGGGGGACTGAAGCTTTCTTT. Amino acid sequence: CASSSERGTEAFF.

Ten or more counts support this clonotype. The chain employs TRBV24-1 and TRBJ2-5; D may be TRBD2 (6 bases). Per the germline V gene, CDR1 is KGHDR and CDR2 is SFDVKD. Trimming cost V 3 bases and J 2 bases, with 6 bases left between them. This CDR3 is built from 13 residues. This CDR3 is CATSDGGQETQYF. CDR3 nucleotide sequence: TGTGCCACCAGTGATGGAGGGCAAGAGACCCAGTACTTC.